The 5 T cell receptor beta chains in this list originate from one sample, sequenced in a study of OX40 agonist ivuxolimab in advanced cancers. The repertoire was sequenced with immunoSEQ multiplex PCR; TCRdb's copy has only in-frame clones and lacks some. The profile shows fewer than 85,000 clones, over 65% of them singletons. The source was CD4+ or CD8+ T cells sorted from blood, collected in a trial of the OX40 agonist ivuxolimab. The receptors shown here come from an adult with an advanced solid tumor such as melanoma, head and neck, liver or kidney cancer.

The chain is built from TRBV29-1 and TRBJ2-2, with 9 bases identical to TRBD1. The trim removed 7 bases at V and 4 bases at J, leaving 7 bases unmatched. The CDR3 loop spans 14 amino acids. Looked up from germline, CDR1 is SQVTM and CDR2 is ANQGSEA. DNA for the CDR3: TGCAGCGGGACCGGGACAGGGACCACCGGGGAGCTGTTTTTT. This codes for CSGTGTGTTGELFF.

CDR3 residues: CASRTRTSSPDTQYF. The CDR3, as DNA: TGTGCCAGCAGAACTCGGACTAGTTCCCCAGATACGCAGTATTTT. J is TRBJ2-3 and V is TRBV27, with 7 bases identical to TRBD2. The germline CDR1 and CDR2 sequences are MNHEY and SMNVEV (reference sequence). There are 15 residues in the CDR3. The V gene end was trimmed by 6 bases and the J gene end by 4 bases; junction bases not matched to a gene: 10.

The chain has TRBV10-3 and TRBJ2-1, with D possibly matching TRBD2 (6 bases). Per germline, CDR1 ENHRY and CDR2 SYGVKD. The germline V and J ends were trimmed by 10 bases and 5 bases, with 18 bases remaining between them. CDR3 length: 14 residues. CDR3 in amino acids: CATLTASEDNEQFF. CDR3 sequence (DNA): TGTGCCACCCTGACCGCTAGCGAAGACAATGAGCAGTTCTTC.

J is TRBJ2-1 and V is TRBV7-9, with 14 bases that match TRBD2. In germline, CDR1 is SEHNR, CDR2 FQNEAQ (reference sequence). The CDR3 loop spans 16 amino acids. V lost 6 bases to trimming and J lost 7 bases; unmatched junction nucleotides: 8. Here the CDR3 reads CASSRGTSGGGNEQFF. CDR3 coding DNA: TGTGCCAGCAGTCGCGGGACTAGCGGGGGCGGAAATGAGCAGTTCTTC.

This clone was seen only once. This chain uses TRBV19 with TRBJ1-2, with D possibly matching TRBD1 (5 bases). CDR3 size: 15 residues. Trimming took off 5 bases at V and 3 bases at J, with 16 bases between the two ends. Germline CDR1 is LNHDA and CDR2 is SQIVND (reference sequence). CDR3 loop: CASSSQSGGDYGYTF. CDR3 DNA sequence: TGTGCCAGTAGTTCACAGTCGGGGGGGGACTATGGCTACACCTTC.